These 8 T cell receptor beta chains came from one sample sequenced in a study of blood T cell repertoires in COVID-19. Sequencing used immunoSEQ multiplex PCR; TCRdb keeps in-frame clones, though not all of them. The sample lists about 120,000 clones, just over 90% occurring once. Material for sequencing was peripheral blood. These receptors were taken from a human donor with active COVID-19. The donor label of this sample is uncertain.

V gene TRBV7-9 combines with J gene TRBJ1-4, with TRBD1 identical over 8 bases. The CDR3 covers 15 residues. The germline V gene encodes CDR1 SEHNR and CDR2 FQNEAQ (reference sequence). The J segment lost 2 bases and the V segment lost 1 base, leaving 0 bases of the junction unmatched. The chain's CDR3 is CASSLGQGTNEKLFF. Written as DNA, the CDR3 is TGTGCCAGCAGCTTAGGACAGGGGACTAATGAAAAACTGTTTTTT.

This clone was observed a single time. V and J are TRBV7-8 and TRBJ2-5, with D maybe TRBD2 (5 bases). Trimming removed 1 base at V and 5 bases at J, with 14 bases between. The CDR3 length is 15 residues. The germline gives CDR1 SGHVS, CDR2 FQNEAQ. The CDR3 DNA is TGTGCCAGCAGCTTAGAGCTCCTTGGCGGGGAGACCCAGTACTTC. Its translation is CASSLELLGGETQYF.

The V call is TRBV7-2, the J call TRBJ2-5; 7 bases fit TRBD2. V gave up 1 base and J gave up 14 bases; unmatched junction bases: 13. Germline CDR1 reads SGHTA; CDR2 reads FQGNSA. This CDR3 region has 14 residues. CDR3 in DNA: TGTGCCAGCAGCTTAGAAAAGGCGGGGGAGACCCTATACTTC. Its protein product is CASSLEKAGETLYF. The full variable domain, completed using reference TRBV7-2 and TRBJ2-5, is GAGVSQSPSNKVTEKGKDVELRCDPISGHTALYWYRQSLGQGLEFLIYFQGNSAPDKSGLPSDRFSAERTGGSVSTLTIQRTQQEDSAVYLCASSLEKAGETLYFGPGTRLLVL.

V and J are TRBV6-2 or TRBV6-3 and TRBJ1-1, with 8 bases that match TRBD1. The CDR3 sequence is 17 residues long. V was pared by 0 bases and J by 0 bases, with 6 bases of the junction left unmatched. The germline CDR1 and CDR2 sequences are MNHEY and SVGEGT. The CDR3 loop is CASSYSKLDRVNTEAFF. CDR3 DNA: TGTGCCAGCAGTTACTCGAAGCTGGACAGGGTGAACACTGAAGCTTTCTTT.

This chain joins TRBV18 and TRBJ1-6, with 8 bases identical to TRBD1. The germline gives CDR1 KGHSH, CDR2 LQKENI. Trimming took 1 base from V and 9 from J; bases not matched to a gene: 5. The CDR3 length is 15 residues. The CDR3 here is CASSPLTGESSPLHF. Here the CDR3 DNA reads TGTGCCAGCTCACCACTGACAGGGGAAAGTTCACCCCTCCACTTT.

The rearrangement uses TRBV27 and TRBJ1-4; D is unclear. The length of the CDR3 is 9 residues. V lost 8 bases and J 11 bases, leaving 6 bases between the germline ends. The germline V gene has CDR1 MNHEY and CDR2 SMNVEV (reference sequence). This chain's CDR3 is CASPRKLFF. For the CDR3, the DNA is TGTGCCAGCCCGAGGAAACTGTTTTTT.

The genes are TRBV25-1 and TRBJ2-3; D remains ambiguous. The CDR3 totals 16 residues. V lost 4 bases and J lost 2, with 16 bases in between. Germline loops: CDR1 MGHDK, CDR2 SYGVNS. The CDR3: CASSAVSRRYTDTQYF. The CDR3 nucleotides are TGTGCCAGCAGTGCCGTGTCGCGGCGGTACACAGATACGCAGTATTTT.

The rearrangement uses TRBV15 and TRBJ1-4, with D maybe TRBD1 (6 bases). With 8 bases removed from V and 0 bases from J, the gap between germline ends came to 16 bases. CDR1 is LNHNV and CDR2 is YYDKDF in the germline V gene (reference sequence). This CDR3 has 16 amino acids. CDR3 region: CATGRLDSSTNEKLFF. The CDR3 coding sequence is TGTGCCACCGGACGCTTGGACAGTTCAACTAATGAAAAACTGTTTTTT.